This record covers a single T cell receptor beta chain. The target antigen is unknown. CDR1 SGHRS and CDR2 YFSETQ come from the germline V gene. Trimming removed 3 bases at V and 1 base at J, with 13 bases between. The CDR3 is 15 amino acids. This record belongs to a study of cytomegalovirus exposure and HLA in healthy donors. Study-level results: Later genetic work tied a missense DCLRE1C variant to beta-chain V and J trimming. Most subjects' HLA-A and HLA-B alleles were reportedly predicted from TCR beta sequences. Several of the most significant clusters appeared, in a later analysis, to be linked to common viral pathogens.

Both 60 Vbeta primers and 13 Jbeta primers went into the PCR. Using immunoSEQ multiplex PCR, the repertoire was profiled, and TCRdb retains in-frame clones only, with some absent. The sample lists around 130,000 clones; approximately 68% were seen once. The sequence was collected from a man aged 30 to 45 in good health and CMV-seropositive. The sequencing input was PBMCs. The V and J genes are TRBV5-1 and TRBJ2-5; a possible D gene is TRBD2 (6 bases). As DNA, the CDR3 is TGCGCCAGCAGCTCGTGGGAGGAGGCCCAAGAGACCCAGTACTTC. This gives the protein CASSSWEEAQETQYF.